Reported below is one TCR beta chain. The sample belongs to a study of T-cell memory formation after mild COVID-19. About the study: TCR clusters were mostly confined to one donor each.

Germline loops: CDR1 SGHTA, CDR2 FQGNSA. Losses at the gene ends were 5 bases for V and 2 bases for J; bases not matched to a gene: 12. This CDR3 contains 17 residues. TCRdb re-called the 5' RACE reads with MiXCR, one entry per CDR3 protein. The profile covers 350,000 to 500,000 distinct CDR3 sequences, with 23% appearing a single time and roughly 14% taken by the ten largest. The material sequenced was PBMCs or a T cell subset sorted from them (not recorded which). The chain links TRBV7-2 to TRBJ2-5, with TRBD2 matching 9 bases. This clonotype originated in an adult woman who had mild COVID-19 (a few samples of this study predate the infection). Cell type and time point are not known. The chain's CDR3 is CASSHVRTSAPQETQYF. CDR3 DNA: TGTGCCAGCAGCCACGTCCGGACTAGCGCGCCACAAGAGACCCAGTACTTC.